The T cell receptor (beta chain) under discussion was sequenced for a study of shared clonotypes between healthy human individuals. Regarding the study as a whole: Several donors shared approximately 5% of their naive CD4 clonotypes. Generally, estimated richness proved larger in naive subsets than it did in memory subsets. Apart from blood, nothing was sampled; tissue repertoires likely differ.

About this clone: Its matching antigen is unknown.

The CDR3 contains 13 residues. V was pared by 0 bases and J by 8 bases, with 9 bases between. Germline V gene data show CDR1 as SGHNT and CDR2 as YYREEE (reference sequence). In the original analysis: Filtering was not the same, since immunoSEQ gave junction-only sequences without quality scores. The table came from immunoSEQ multiplex PCR; TCRdb's copy has only in-frame clones and leaves some out. Clone size and the V and J calls come from that table; the DNA yielded D and trimming. The sample lists some 1 million clones; more than 60% were seen once. The rearrangement uses TRBV5-4 and TRBJ2-1, with a tentative D call TRBD1 (6 bases). The sample was memory CD4+ T cells sorted from blood. Stated subset: CD45RA-negative fraction. The sequence came from a man aged 18 to 35 in good health. The CDR3 DNA is TGTGCCAGCAGCTTGGGAAGACAGGATGAGCAGTTCTTC. It codes for CASSLGRQDEQFF.